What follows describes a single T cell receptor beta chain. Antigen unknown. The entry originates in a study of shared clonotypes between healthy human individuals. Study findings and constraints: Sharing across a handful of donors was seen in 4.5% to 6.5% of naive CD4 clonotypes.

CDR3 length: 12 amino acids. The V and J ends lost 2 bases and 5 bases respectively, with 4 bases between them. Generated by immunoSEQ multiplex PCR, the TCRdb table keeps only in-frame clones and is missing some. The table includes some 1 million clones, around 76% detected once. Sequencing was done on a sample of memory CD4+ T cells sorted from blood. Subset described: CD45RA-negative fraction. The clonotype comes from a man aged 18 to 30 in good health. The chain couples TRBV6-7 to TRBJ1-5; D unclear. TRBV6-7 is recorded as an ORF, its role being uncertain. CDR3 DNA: TGTGCCAGCAGTTACGGGGATCAGCCCCAGCATTTT. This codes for CASSYGDQPQHF.